Listed below are T cell receptor beta chains from one sample, sequenced in a study of blood T cell repertoires in COVID-19. Repertoires were generated with immunoSEQ multiplex PCR, while TCRdb's copy carries only in-frame clones and drops some. The sample carries 45,000 to 60,000 clones, around 83% recorded once. The specimen was peripheral blood. These receptors came from a man aged 70 or older with active COVID-19. CDR3s include the opening cysteine and the closing phenylalanine or tryptophan. D genes are given only for firm matches. Clone size is given for some rows only: seen once, a few or many times, or a class if the clone is expanded.

v_call: TRBV28
clone_size: few
d_call: -
j_call: TRBJ1-1
cdr3_aa: CASSLFAGGLVTEAFF
cdr3_nt: TGTGCCAGCAGTTTGTTTGCGGGGGGCCTAGTAACTGAAGCTTTCTTT

v_call: TRBV5-4
clone_size: -
d_call: TRBD2
j_call: TRBJ2-3
cdr3_aa: CASSLGAGGLTDTQYF
cdr3_nt: TGTGCCAGCAGCTTGGGAGCGGGGGGCCTCACAGATACGCAGTATTTT

v_call: TRBV4-1
clone_size: -
d_call: TRBD1
j_call: TRBJ1-5
cdr3_aa: CASSFTLTGINQPQHF
cdr3_nt: TGCGCCAGCAGCTTTACTCTGACAGGGATCAATCAGCCCCAGCATTTT

v_call: TRBV20-1
clone_size: once
d_call: -
j_call: TRBJ1-1
cdr3_aa: CSASKGRYTEAFF
cdr3_nt: TGCAGTGCTAGTAAGGGGCGGTACACTGAAGCTTTCTTT

v_call: TRBV11-1
clone_size: -
d_call: -
j_call: TRBJ2-1
cdr3_aa: CASRPRRTPSHNEQFF
cdr3_nt: TGTGCCAGCAGACCCCGGAGGACCCCCTCGCACAATGAGCAGTTCTTC

v_call: TRBV5-1
clone_size: -
d_call: -
j_call: TRBJ1-1
cdr3_aa: CASSLFSGGNTEAFF
cdr3_nt: TGCGCCAGCAGCCTATTTTCGGGGGGAAACACTGAAGCTTTCTTT

v_call: TRBV27
clone_size: -
d_call: -
j_call: TRBJ1-3
cdr3_aa: CASSRGSGNTIYF
cdr3_nt: TGTGCCAGCAGCCGAGGATCTGGAAACACCATATATTTT

v_call: TRBV4-2
clone_size: -
d_call: -
j_call: TRBJ1-1
cdr3_aa: CASSRTERATEAFF
cdr3_nt: TGTGCCAGCAGCCGGACCGAGCGGGCCACTGAAGCTTTCTTT

v_call: TRBV6-2/TRBV6-3
clone_size: -
d_call: TRBD2
j_call: TRBJ2-1
cdr3_aa: CASSKRTSGSSYNEQFF
cdr3_nt: TGTGCCAGCAGTAAACGGACTAGCGGATCCTCCTACAATGAGCAGTTCTTC

v_call: TRBV4-3
clone_size: -
d_call: -
j_call: TRBJ1-5
cdr3_aa: CASSQDRARRQPQHF
cdr3_nt: TGCGCCAGCAGCCAAGATCGAGCGCGGCGTCAGCCCCAGCATTTT

v_call: TRBV2
clone_size: once
d_call: -
j_call: TRBJ2-2
cdr3_aa: CASRAGTENTGELFF
cdr3_nt: TGTGCCAGCAGAGCCGGGACTGAGAACACCGGGGAGCTGTTTTTT

v_call: TRBV24-1
clone_size: once
d_call: -
j_call: TRBJ2-5
cdr3_aa: CATSGGQGGETQYF
cdr3_nt: TGTGCCACCAGTGGGGGTCAGGGAGGAGAGACCCAGTACTTC

v_call: TRBV6-2/TRBV6-3
clone_size: -
d_call: TRBD1
j_call: TRBJ1-6
cdr3_aa: CASSKPDRGTYNSPLHF
cdr3_nt: TGTGCCAGCAGTAAACCTGACAGGGGAACTTATAATTCACCCCTCCACTTT

v_call: TRBV13
clone_size: -
d_call: TRBD1
j_call: TRBJ1-1
cdr3_aa: CASRPGTADRAFF
cdr3_nt: TGTGCCAGCAGACCTGGGACAGCCGATCGCGCTTTCTTT

v_call: TRBV7-2
clone_size: once
d_call: -
j_call: TRBJ2-7
cdr3_aa: CASSSVKTYEQYF
cdr3_nt: TGTGCCAGCAGCTCAGTTAAGACCTACGAGCAGTACTTC

v_call: TRBV5-1
clone_size: -
d_call: -
j_call: TRBJ1-4
cdr3_aa: CASSFGTLATNEKLFF
cdr3_nt: TGCGCCAGCAGCTTCGGGACACTTGCAACTAATGAAAAACTGTTTTTT

v_call: TRBV3-1/TRBV3-2
clone_size: -
d_call: -
j_call: TRBJ1-1
cdr3_aa: CASSQRGLVEAFF
cdr3_nt: TGTGCCAGCAGCCAGAGAGGCCTGGTTGAAGCTTTCTTT

v_call: TRBV28
clone_size: -
d_call: -
j_call: TRBJ2-4
cdr3_aa: CASRMGGAKNIQYF
cdr3_nt: TGTGCCAGCAGAATGGGGGGAGCCAAAAACATTCAGTACTTC

v_call: TRBV29-1
clone_size: -
d_call: TRBD1
j_call: TRBJ1-1
cdr3_aa: CSVLGQMNTEAFF
cdr3_nt: TGCAGCGTTTTGGGACAGATGAACACTGAAGCTTTCTTT

v_call: TRBV7-2
clone_size: -
d_call: TRBD1
j_call: TRBJ1-4
cdr3_aa: CASSLGQTNEKLFF
cdr3_nt: TGTGCCAGCAGCCTGGGACAGACTAATGAAAAACTGTTTTTT

v_call: TRBV13
clone_size: -
d_call: -
j_call: TRBJ1-1
cdr3_aa: CASSSGDQGLTEAFF
cdr3_nt: TGTGCCAGCAGCTCCGGAGACCAGGGTCTCACTGAAGCTTTCTTT

v_call: TRBV3-1/TRBV3-2
clone_size: -
d_call: TRBD2
j_call: TRBJ2-3
cdr3_aa: CASSQALSGGTTDTQYF
cdr3_nt: TGTGCCAGCAGCCAAGCTCTTAGCGGGGGGACCACAGATACGCAGTATTTT

v_call: TRBV7-7
clone_size: -
d_call: TRBD1
j_call: TRBJ2-3
cdr3_aa: CASSPDRGTDTQYF
cdr3_nt: TGTGCCAGCAGCCCGGACAGGGGCACGGATACGCAGTATTTT

v_call: TRBV9
clone_size: -
d_call: -
j_call: TRBJ1-5
cdr3_aa: CASSVGGTSNQPQHF
cdr3_nt: TGTGCCAGCAGCGTTGGCGGCACTAGCAATCAGCCCCAGCATTTT

v_call: TRBV15
clone_size: -
d_call: -
j_call: TRBJ1-1
cdr3_aa: CATSRGGGRTEAFF
cdr3_nt: TGTGCCACCAGCAGAGGTGGAGGACGAACTGAAGCTTTCTTT

v_call: TRBV4-1
clone_size: -
d_call: TRBD2
j_call: TRBJ2-3
cdr3_aa: CASSQTLAGSSTDTQYF
cdr3_nt: TGCGCCAGCAGCCAGACACTAGCGGGGTCTAGCACAGATACGCAGTATTTT

v_call: TRBV7-2
clone_size: -
d_call: -
j_call: TRBJ1-3
cdr3_aa: CASSPRLEGTIYF
cdr3_nt: TGTGCCAGCAGCCCCCGACTGGAAGGCACCATATATTTT

v_call: TRBV14
clone_size: -
d_call: TRBD1
j_call: TRBJ2-3
cdr3_aa: CASSQGTGLNTDTQYF
cdr3_nt: TGTGCCAGCAGCCAAGGGACAGGTCTGAACACAGATACGCAGTATTTT

v_call: TRBV19
clone_size: -
d_call: TRBD2
j_call: TRBJ2-2
cdr3_aa: CASTKRAGRGGELFF
cdr3_nt: TGTGCCAGCACCAAACGAGCAGGGAGGGGCGGGGAGCTGTTTTTT

v_call: TRBV6-6
clone_size: -
d_call: TRBD2
j_call: TRBJ2-2
cdr3_aa: CASSYSPSGVDGELFF
cdr3_nt: TGTGCCAGCAGTTACTCCCCTAGCGGGGTTGACGGGGAGCTGTTTTTT

v_call: TRBV11-1
clone_size: -
d_call: -
j_call: TRBJ1-1
cdr3_aa: CASSPGLGRGNTEAFF
cdr3_nt: TGTGCCAGCAGCCCGGGGCTTGGGAGGGGAAACACTGAAGCTTTCTTT

v_call: TRBV7-9
clone_size: -
d_call: -
j_call: TRBJ1-4
cdr3_aa: CASSSRQITNNEKLFF
cdr3_nt: TGTGCCAGCAGCTCCCGACAGATAACTAATAATGAAAAACTGTTTTTT

v_call: TRBV7-2
clone_size: -
d_call: TRBD1
j_call: TRBJ1-2
cdr3_aa: CASSLGQGVGYGYTF
cdr3_nt: TGTGCCAGCAGCTTAGGGCAGGGGGTAGGCTATGGCTACACCTTC

v_call: TRBV2
clone_size: -
d_call: -
j_call: TRBJ2-1
cdr3_aa: CASSGRVGGEQFF
cdr3_nt: TGTGCCAGCAGTGGCAGGGTGGGCGGTGAGCAGTTCTTC

v_call: TRBV29-1
clone_size: few
d_call: -
j_call: TRBJ1-2
cdr3_aa: CSVEEGTLVGGYTF
cdr3_nt: TGCAGCGTTGAAGAAGGGACTCTGGTCGGTGGCTACACCTTC

v_call: TRBV5-1
clone_size: -
d_call: -
j_call: TRBJ1-2
cdr3_aa: CASSLWADYGYTF
cdr3_nt: TGCGCCAGCAGCTTGTGGGCAGACTATGGCTACACCTTC

v_call: TRBV4-3
clone_size: -
d_call: TRBD1
j_call: TRBJ1-1
cdr3_aa: CASSQGTGPGNTEAFF
cdr3_nt: TGCGCCAGCAGCCAAGGGACAGGCCCAGGGAACACTGAAGCTTTCTTT